The 24 T cell receptor beta chains listed next were all sequenced from one sample in a study of T-cell reconstitution after alpha-beta-depleted transplantation in children. Unique molecular identifiers were incorporated when the TCRbeta library was constructed. Each CDR3 protein gets one entry after TCRdb re-called the PCR reads with MiXCR. The data contain hundreds of thousands of distinct CDR3 sequences, roughly 10% of them singletons. Sequencing used PBMCs, obtained before TCRalphabeta/CD19-depleted stem cell transplant. These receptors were obtained from a child aged 2 to 15 with inherited bone marrow failure, due to receive a stem cell transplant.

This clonotype has at least ten counts. This chain joins TRBV2 and TRBJ2-5, with 9 bases aligning to TRBD2. V lost 5 bases to trimming and J lost 1 base; unmatched junction nucleotides: 8. The CDR3 contains 16 residues. In germline, CDR1 is SNHLY, CDR2 FYNNEI. The CDR3 DNA reads as TGTGCCAGCAGTCGAAGGGGTAGCGGGAGCCAAGAGACCCAGTACTTC. The encoded protein is CASSRRGSGSQETQYF. The whole variable domain, remainder taken from reference TRBV2 and TRBJ2-5, is EPEVTQTPSHQVTQMGQEVILRCVPISNHLYFYWYRQILGQKVEFLVSFYNNEISEKSEIFDDQFSVERPDGSNFTLKIRSTKLEDSAMYFCASSRRGSGSQETQYFGPGTRLLVL.

This clonotype was detected ten times or more. V usage is TRBV29-1 and J usage is TRBJ1-2, with D hard to call. There are 15 residues in the CDR3. Trimming took off 4 bases at V and 8 bases at J, with 23 bases between the two ends. Per germline, CDR1 SQVTM and CDR2 ANQGSEA. The CDR3 loop is CSVAVVTLPARGYTF. In DNA form, the CDR3 reads TGCAGCGTTGCTGTTGTCACCCTTCCCGCCAGGGGCTACACCTTC.

The chain couples TRBV29-1 to TRBJ1-2; 7 bases fit TRBD1. There are 12 residues in the CDR3. The junction had 10 bases not matched to a gene; V was cut back by 7 bases and J by 8 bases. In germline, CDR1 is SQVTM, CDR2 ANQGSEA. This chain's CDR3 is CSGGQGDRGYTF. The DNA for the CDR3 is TGCAGCGGTGGGCAGGGGGATAGAGGCTACACCTTC.

This clonotype has ten or more counts. The rearrangement links TRBV11-2 to TRBJ2-7; 14 bases are a match to TRBD2. The germline CDR1 and CDR2 sequences are SGHAT and FQNNGV. The CDR3 runs to 15 residues. V was clipped by 5 bases and J by 4 bases; unmatched bases: 4. The CDR3 DNA sequence: TGTGCCAGCAGCGCGAGACTAGCGGGGGGGTACGAGCAGTACTTC. This codes for CASSARLAGGYEQYF.

This clonotype was recorded at least ten times. The chain is built from TRBV7-6 and TRBJ2-7, with no clear D. The V gene's germline CDR1 is SGHVS and CDR2 FNYEAQ. The CDR3 runs to 14 residues. V shed 4 bases and J shed 3 bases, with 13 bases lying between them. The CDR3 region has the DNA TGTGCCAGCAGCTCTGGACCGATGAGCTACGAGCAGTACTTC. It codes for CASSSGPMSYEQYF.

This clonotype was seen many times. The chain combines TRBV3-1 with TRBJ2-1, with 11 bases matching TRBD2. CDR3 length equals 16 residues. J was trimmed by 5 bases and V by 4 bases; bases with no gene match: 7. From germline, CDR1 is LGHDT and CDR2 YNNKEL (reference sequence). CDR3 residues: CASSPTSGSPHNEQFF. The CDR3 nucleotides read TGTGCCAGCAGCCCTACTAGCGGGAGTCCCCACAATGAGCAGTTCTTC.

This clonotype was observed many times. V usage is TRBV5-1 and J usage is TRBJ2-5, with 9 bases fitting TRBD2. There are 16 residues in the CDR3. V was clipped by 4 bases and J by 0 bases; unmatched bases: 7. The germline gives CDR1 SGHRS, CDR2 YFSETQ. CDR3 loop: CASSRATSGYQETQYF. The CDR3 region has the DNA TGCGCCAGCAGCAGAGCGACTAGCGGCTACCAAGAGACCCAGTACTTC.

This clonotype appeared many times. This chain connects TRBV29-1 to TRBJ2-1, with D unresolved. Germline assignment: CDR1 SQVTM and CDR2 ANQGSEA. V lost 3 bases, J lost 11 bases, and 11 bases lay in between. The CDR3 is made up of 11 amino acids. CDR3 amino acids: CSVDWAFQQFF. Here the CDR3 DNA reads TGCAGCGTTGACTGGGCTTTTCAGCAGTTCTTC.

This clonotype has a single count. The chain joins TRBV30 to TRBJ2-1; 8 nucleotides line up with TRBD2. V shed 6 bases and J 13 bases; nucleotides not matched to a gene: 20. The V gene's germline CDR1 is GTSNPN and CDR2 SVGIG (reference sequence). The CDR3 has 15 residues. This CDR3 reads CACRGRGGRGWDQFF. In DNA form, the CDR3 reads TGTGCCTGCCGGGGTCGGGGGGGGAGGGGCTGGGACCAGTTCTTC.

This clonotype has a count of ten or more. This CDR3 is CASSHHMGRDTGELFF. The CDR3 DNA reads TGTGCCAGCAGCCACCACATGGGCAGGGACACCGGGGAGCTGTTTTTT. The chain links TRBV11-2 to TRBJ2-2; a possible D gene is TRBD1 (5 bases). Germline V gene sequence: CDR1 SGHAT, CDR2 FQNNGV. The V end lost 5 bases, the J end lost 3 bases, and 16 bases lay between the germline ends. The CDR3 contains 16 residues.

This clonotype was seen repeatedly, ten times or more. V and J are TRBV10-3 and TRBJ2-7; 15 nucleotides agree with TRBD2. The V and J ends lost 11 bases and 3 bases, in that order; junction bases with no gene match: 14. This CDR3 is 17 amino acids long. Germline V gene sequence: CDR1 ENHRY, CDR2 SYGVKD. CDR3 in DNA: TGTGCCGCTAATGCCGGGACTAGCGGGAGGAGAGGCTACGAGCAGTACTTC. It yields the protein CAANAGTSGRRGYEQYF.

In its sample, this clonotype was seen a few times. The CDR3 DNA reads TGCAGTGCTAGAGTAGATCCCATCAATCAGCCCCAGCATTTT. Translating gives CSARVDPINQPQHF. V is TRBV20-1 and J is TRBJ1-5; no firm D call. The length of the CDR3 is 14 residues. V was trimmed by 1 base and J by 3 bases, leaving 10 bases between them. Germline CDR1 reads DFQATT; CDR2 reads SNEGSKA (reference sequence).

This clonotype was picked up many times. The chain links TRBV5-1 to TRBJ2-3; 8 bases are a match to TRBD2. The CDR3 is 16 amino acids. J was trimmed by 1 base and V by 2 bases; bases with no gene match: 6. Looked up from germline, CDR1 is SGHRS and CDR2 is YFSETQ. CDR3 sequence reads: CASSLKTTSGTDTQYF. The DNA of the CDR3 is TGCGCCAGCAGCTTAAAAACGACTAGCGGCACAGATACGCAGTATTTT.

The chain has TRBV4-3 and TRBJ2-2; 13 bases match TRBD2. CDR1 LGHNA and CDR2 YSLEER come from the germline V gene. Trimming took 4 bases from V and 5 from J; bases not matched to a gene: 7. The CDR3 totals 17 residues. CDR3 bases: TGCGCCAGCAGCCGATGGACTAGCGGGAGTGTGACCGGGGAGCTGTTTTTT. Its translation is CASSRWTSGSVTGELFF.

This clonotype was seen at least ten times. The chain employs TRBV12-3 or TRBV12-4 and TRBJ2-7; perhaps TRBD2 as D (5 bases). V was trimmed by 3 bases and J by 2 bases, leaving 14 bases between them. This CDR3 has 15 amino acids. Here the CDR3 reads CASSFPRTGTYEQYF. The CDR3 DNA follows: TGTGCCAGCAGTTTCCCTAGGACTGGTACCTACGAGCAGTACTTC.

This clonotype showed up many times. V usage is TRBV10-3 and J usage is TRBJ2-3, with 11 positions matching TRBD2. CDR3 size: 17 residues. The germline V gene encodes CDR1 ENHRY and CDR2 SYGVKD. The ends lost 2 bases at V and 0 bases at J; junction bases unmatched: 4. CDR3 region: CAISETGLAASTDTQYF. In DNA form, the CDR3 reads TGTGCCATCAGTGAGACGGGACTAGCGGCTAGCACAGATACGCAGTATTTT.

This clonotype was detected only a few times. The J gene is TRBJ2-2, the V gene TRBV5-4; D not certain. The CDR3 is 15 amino acids. Trimming took off 3 bases at V and 0 bases at J, with 9 bases between the two ends. In germline, CDR1 is SGHNT, CDR2 YYREEE (reference sequence). As DNA, the CDR3 is TGTGCCAGCAGCTCCTTAGTCGCGAACACCGGGGAGCTGTTTTTT. Translated: CASSSLVANTGELFF.

This clonotype was counted many times. The CDR3 here is CASGLAYNEQFF. In DNA form, the CDR3 reads TGTGCCAGCGGACTAGCCTACAATGAGCAGTTCTTC. The chain links TRBV12-3 or TRBV12-4 to TRBJ2-1; 7 bases are a match to TRBD2. J gave up 2 bases and V 8 bases, and 0 bases lay outside the gene matches. The CDR3 covers 12 residues.

This clonotype was picked up many times. The chain employs TRBV30 and TRBJ2-3, with D unclear. CDR3 length: 13 amino acids. Germline CDR1 and CDR2: GTSNPN and SVGIG (reference sequence). The V end was cut by 4 bases, the J end by 4 bases, with 12 bases between. The DNA for the CDR3 is TGTGCCTGGATGTTTACTGCGTCAGATACGCAGTATTTT. It encodes CAWMFTASDTQYF.

Many counts were recorded for this clonotype. The V gene is TRBV20-1, the J gene TRBJ2-7; TRBD1 matches 9 bases. With 3 bases clipped from V and 2 bases from J, the junction kept 5 bases outside the gene matches. CDR3 size: 14 residues. Germline V gives CDR1 DFQATT, CDR2 SNEGSKA (reference sequence). The CDR3 nucleotides are TGCAGTGCTAGTTCGGACAGGGGACCCTACGAGCAGTACTTC. Translating it yields CSASSDRGPYEQYF.

This clonotype appeared many times. The rearrangement joins TRBV4-2 to TRBJ2-2; tentative D call: TRBD2 (7 bases). This CDR3 region has 18 residues. The V gene lost 1 base and the J gene lost 1 base, with 16 bases spanning the gap. Germline V lookup: CDR1 LGHNA, CDR2 YNFKEQ. CDR3 residues: CASSQVEQGGMNTGELFF. In DNA form, the CDR3 reads TGTGCCAGCAGCCAAGTAGAACAGGGAGGGATGAACACCGGGGAGCTGTTTTTT.

At least ten counts were recorded for this clonotype. V and J are TRBV25-1 and TRBJ2-7; tentatively, D is TRBD1 or TRBD2 (5 bases each). CDR1 is MGHDK and CDR2 is SYGVNS in the germline V gene. The CDR3 is 15 amino acids. The V and J ends lost 4 bases and 3 bases respectively, with 16 bases between them. The CDR3, as DNA: TGTGCCAGCAGTGGGGGGACGGCCGGCCTCTACGAGCAGTACTTC. Protein sequence: CASSGGTAGLYEQYF.

This clonotype was recorded at least ten times. The CDR3 loop is CASSEPLAGGPNEQFF. CDR3 DNA: TGTGCCAGCAGTGAACCTCTAGCGGGAGGGCCCAATGAGCAGTTCTTC. The rearrangement joins TRBV25-1 to TRBJ2-1; 12 bases line up with TRBD2. Germline V gives CDR1 MGHDK, CDR2 SYGVNS. The CDR3 loop spans 16 amino acids. Trimming cost V 2 bases and J 6 bases; bases outside gene matches: 5.

Regarding this clonotype: A read error may produce the germline difference seen at one junction end. CDR3 sequence: CASRLDTGSNQPQHF. In nucleotides, the CDR3 is TGTGCCAGCAGGTTAGACACAGGGAGCAATCAGCCCCAGCATTTT. This rearrangement joins TRBV7-8 to TRBJ1-5, with TRBD1 as a possible D gene (6 bases). CDR1 and CDR2 (germline): SGHVS, FQNEAQ. The CDR3 contains 15 residues. Combining the CDR3 with reference TRBV7-8 and TRBJ1-5 gives the whole variable domain GAGVSQSPRYKVAKRGQDVALRCDPISGHVSLFWYQQALGQGPEFLTYFQNEAQLDKSGLPSDRFFAERPEGSVSTLKIQRTQQEDSAVYLCASRLDTGSNQPQHFGDGTRLSIL.